The subject of this entry is one T cell receptor beta chain. Its antigen is unidentified. This entry is derived from a study of cytomegalovirus exposure and HLA in healthy donors. Study-level information: There were tens of millions of unique TCRs (from HLA-typed donors) in an early data release. Study-level points and caveats: The classifier reportedly diagnosed cytomegalovirus status with high specificity and sensitivity. In an earlier analysis, most TCR beta V segments were productive about 87% or about 30% of the time. Fewer N-insertions (relative to the 666-donor mean) were reportedly seen in an Asian-associated ancestry cluster in a later analysis.

The PCR used 60 Vbeta and 13 Jbeta primers. The protocol was immunoSEQ multiplex PCR, while the TCRdb copy is restricted to in-frame clones and leaves out a portion. The top ten clones hold around 1.9% of a sample with under 140,000 clones, 70% to 90% of them seen once. Trimming took 8 bases from V and 8 from J, leaving 12 bases between them. CDR3 length equals 11 residues. From germline, CDR1 is MGHDK and CDR2 SYGVNS. This sequence joins TRBV25-1 and TRBJ1-2, with a tentative D call TRBD1 (5 bases). The sequenced sample was PBMCs. The receptor's source is a man between 35 and 55 years old in good health and CMV-seronegative. Here the CDR3 DNA reads TGTGCCAGCCGGACAAGTCAAGGCTACACCTTC. Translation: CASRTSQGYTF.